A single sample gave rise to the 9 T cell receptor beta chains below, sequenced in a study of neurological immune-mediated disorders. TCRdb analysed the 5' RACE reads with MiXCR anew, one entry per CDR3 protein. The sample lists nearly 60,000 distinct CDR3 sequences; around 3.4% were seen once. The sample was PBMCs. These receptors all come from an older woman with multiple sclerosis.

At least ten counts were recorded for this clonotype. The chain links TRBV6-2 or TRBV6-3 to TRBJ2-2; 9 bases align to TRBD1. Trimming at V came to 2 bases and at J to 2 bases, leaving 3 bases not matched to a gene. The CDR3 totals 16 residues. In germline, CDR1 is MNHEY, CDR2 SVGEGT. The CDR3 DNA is TGTGCCAGCAGTTACGCAACAGGGGGCAACACCGGGGAGCTGTTTTTT. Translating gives CASSYATGGNTGELFF.

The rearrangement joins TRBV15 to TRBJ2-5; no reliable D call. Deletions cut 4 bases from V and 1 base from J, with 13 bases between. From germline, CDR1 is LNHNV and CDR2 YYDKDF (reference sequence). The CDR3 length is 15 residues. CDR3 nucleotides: TGTGCCACCAGCACGTCCCCACGGATCCAAGAGACCCAGTACTTC. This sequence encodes CATSTSPRIQETQYF.

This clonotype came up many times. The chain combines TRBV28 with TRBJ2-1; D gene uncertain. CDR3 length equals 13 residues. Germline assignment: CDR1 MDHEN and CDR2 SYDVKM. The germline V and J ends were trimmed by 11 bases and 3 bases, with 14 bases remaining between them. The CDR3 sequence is CACRSVLYNEQFF. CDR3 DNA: TGTGCCTGCCGGAGCGTCCTCTACAATGAGCAGTTCTTC.

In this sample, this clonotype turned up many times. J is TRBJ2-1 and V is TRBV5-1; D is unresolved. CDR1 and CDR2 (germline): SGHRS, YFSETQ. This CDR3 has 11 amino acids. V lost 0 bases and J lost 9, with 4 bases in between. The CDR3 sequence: CASSLVGEQFF. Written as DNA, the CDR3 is TGCGCCAGCAGCTTGGTTGGTGAGCAGTTCTTC.

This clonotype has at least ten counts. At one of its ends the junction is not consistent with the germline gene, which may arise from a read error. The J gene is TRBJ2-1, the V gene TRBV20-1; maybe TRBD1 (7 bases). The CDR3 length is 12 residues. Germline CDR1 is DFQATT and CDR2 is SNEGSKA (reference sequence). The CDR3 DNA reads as TGCAGTGCCCCTTCGGGACAGCGGGCCGAGTGGTTC. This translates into CSAPSGQRAEWF.

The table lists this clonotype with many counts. CDR3 bases: TGCAGCGTCGCCTTAATTGGACGGAGCTATGGCTACACCTTC. The encoded protein is CSVALIGRSYGYTF. This chain uses TRBV29-1 with TRBJ1-2; D unresolved. Trimming cost V 6 bases and J 4 bases, with 18 bases left between them. Looked up from germline, CDR1 is SQVTM and CDR2 is ANQGSEA. The CDR3 runs 14 residues.

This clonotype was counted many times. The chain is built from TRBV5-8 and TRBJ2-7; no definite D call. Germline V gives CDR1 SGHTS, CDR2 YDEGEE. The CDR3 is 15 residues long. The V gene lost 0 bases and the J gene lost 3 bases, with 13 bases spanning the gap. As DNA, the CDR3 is TGTGCCAGCAGCTTGGAGGGTACAGTCGGCTACGAGCAGTACTTC. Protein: CASSLEGTVGYEQYF.

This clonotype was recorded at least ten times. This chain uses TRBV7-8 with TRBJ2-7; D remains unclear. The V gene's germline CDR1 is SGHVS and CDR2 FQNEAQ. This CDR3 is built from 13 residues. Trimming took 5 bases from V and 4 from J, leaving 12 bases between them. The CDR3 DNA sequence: TGTGCCAGCAGCCCCTTCCGGTTTTACGAGCAGTACTTC. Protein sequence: CASSPFRFYEQYF.

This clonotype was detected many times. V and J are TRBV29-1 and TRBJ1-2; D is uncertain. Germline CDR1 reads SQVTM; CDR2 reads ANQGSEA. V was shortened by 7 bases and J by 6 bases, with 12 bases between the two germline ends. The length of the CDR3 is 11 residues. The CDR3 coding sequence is TGCAGCGCCTGGACTGAGGATGGCTACACCTTC. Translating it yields CSAWTEDGYTF.